This T cell receptor beta chain is drawn from a study of response to subunit inactivated influenza vaccine. Findings and caveats of the study: Few new T cells, the authors suggested, are recruited by each seasonal influenza vaccination.

This clonotype was detected only a few times. Its antigen is as yet unknown. The germline gives CDR1 LNHDA, CDR2 SQIVND (reference sequence). Trimming removed 6 bases from V and 5 bases from J; junction bases left unmatched: 7. The CDR3 extends over 14 amino acids. One entry per CDR3 protein results from TCRdb running MiXCR on the RT-PCR reads. The data hold approximately 680,000 distinct CDR3 sequences, with about a sixth observed a single time. This chain links TRBV19 with TRBJ1-1, with 9 bases matching TRBD1. Sequencing used PBMCs from blood, obtained roughly 13 days after vaccination. The sequence derives from a man in his fifties or sixties who received an inactivated influenza vaccine. Here the CDR3 reads CASRTGGAWTEAFF. The CDR3 coding sequence is TGTGCCAGTAGAACAGGGGGCGCGTGGACTGAAGCTTTCTTT.